These 28 T cell receptor beta chains came from one sample sequenced in a study of T cell responses to AZD1222 COVID-19 vaccine. Produced via immunoSEQ multiplex PCR; TCRdb's table is partial and in-frame only. This sample has about 150,000 clones; 90% to 95% occur once, and the top ten carry around 5%. The sequences come from peripheral blood, collected on day 0 of AZD1222 vaccination. The receptors here all came from an adult in good health.

The CDR3 DNA follows: TGCAGCGTTGAAGAACTCTCCGCTAGCGGGGCCTACGAGCAGTACTTC. This gives the protein CSVEELSASGAYEQYF. The chain employs TRBV29-1 and TRBJ2-7, with TRBD2 identical over 9 bases. With V trimmed by 0 bases and J by 2 bases, 8 bases remained unmatched. This CDR3 has 16 amino acids. Germline assignment: CDR1 SQVTM and CDR2 ANQGSEA.

This chain joins TRBV11-2 and TRBJ1-2; D might be TRBD1 (5 bases). Trimming cost V 1 base and J 8 bases, with 11 bases left between them. The CDR3 totals 13 residues. Germline V lookup: CDR1 SGHAT, CDR2 FQNNGV. DNA for the CDR3: TGTGCCAGCAGCTTAGGTGGGGGATGGGGCTACACCTTC. Encoded protein: CASSLGGGWGYTF.

The chain carries TRBV4-1 and TRBJ1-3; D is unclear. V was shortened by 4 bases and J by 2 bases, with 6 bases between the two germline ends. Germline CDR1 MGHRA, CDR2 YSYEKL. CDR3 length equals 13 residues. CDR3 in DNA: TGCGCCAGCAGCCGCGGACCTGGAAACACCATATATTTT. Residues: CASSRGPGNTIYF.

This chain joins TRBV19 and TRBJ1-2; possible D gene TRBD1, 5 bases. The CDR3 loop spans 13 amino acids. The ends were cut back, 4 bases at V and 4 bases at J, with 10 bases in the middle. The germline CDR1 and CDR2 sequences are LNHDA and SQIVND (reference sequence). As DNA, the CDR3 is TGTGCCAGTAGTACAGGGATCCCCTATGGCTACACCTTC. Translation: CASSTGIPYGYTF.

This rearrangement joins TRBV4-3 to TRBJ1-1; D is unclear. Trimming took 3 bases from V and 0 from J, leaving 5 bases between them. Germline V gene sequence: CDR1 LGHNA, CDR2 YSLEER. The CDR3 is 13 residues long. In nucleotides, the CDR3 is TGCGCCAGCAGCCAGGCTATGAACACTGAAGCTTTCTTT. Protein sequence: CASSQAMNTEAFF.

This rearrangement joins TRBV11-2 to TRBJ1-1; 7 bases agree with TRBD1. CDR3 length: 15 amino acids. The germline gives CDR1 SGHAT, CDR2 FQNNGV. The J segment lost 10 bases and the V segment lost 0 bases, leaving 11 bases of the junction unmatched. CDR3 sequence (DNA): TGTGCCAGCAGCTTAGATCTAGGGGGCGCCTCGCGAGCTTTCTTT. As protein: CASSLDLGGASRAFF.

This rearrangement joins TRBV19 to TRBJ1-5, with no clear D. The CDR3 is 13 residues long. The germline V gene has CDR1 LNHDA and CDR2 SQIVND (reference sequence). The V and J ends lost 1 base and 7 bases respectively, with 8 bases between them. Here the CDR3 reads CASSIGVSQPQHF. CDR3 nucleotides: TGTGCCAGTAGTATAGGAGTCTCCCAGCCCCAGCATTTT.

The rearrangement uses TRBV7-2 and TRBJ2-5, with 11 bases lining up with TRBD2. Germline trimming cut 3 bases from V and 2 bases from J; bases unmatched to any gene: 11. From germline, CDR1 is SGHTA and CDR2 FQGNSA. The CDR3 contains 18 residues. CDR3 region: CASSFSGRAVAGQETQYF. In DNA, the CDR3 is TGTGCCAGCAGCTTTAGCGGGAGGGCCGTTGCGGGACAAGAGACCCAGTACTTC.

The chain combines TRBV27 with TRBJ2-7, with D maybe TRBD2 (5 bases). The CDR3 loop spans 13 amino acids. The ends were cut back, 8 bases at V and 5 bases at J, with 16 bases in the middle. The germline V gene has CDR1 MNHEY and CDR2 SMNVEV (reference sequence). The CDR3 region has the DNA TGTGCCAGCCACCCCCCCGCGGGCCACGAGCAGTACTTC. Protein: CASHPPAGHEQYF.

V usage is TRBV7-6 and J usage is TRBJ1-1; 9 positions match TRBD1. Trimming took 5 bases from V and 5 from J; bases not matched to a gene: 9. Germline CDR1 and CDR2: SGHVS and FNYEAQ. This CDR3 comprises 15 residues. The CDR3 bases are TGTGCCAGCAGCATTCGCCGGACAGGGGTTACTGAAGCTTTCTTT. It translates to CASSIRRTGVTEAFF. Combining the CDR3 with reference TRBV7-6 and TRBJ1-1 gives the whole variable domain GAGVSQSPRYKVTKRGQDVALRCDPISGHVSLYWYRQALGQGPEFLTYFNYEAQQDKSGLPNDRFSAERPEGSISTLTIQRTEQRDSAMYRCASSIRRTGVTEAFFGQGTRLTVV.

Only a few counts were recorded for this clone. DNA for the CDR3: TGTGCCAGCAGCCTTCTACCGGGACAGACCTATGGCTACACCTTC. It encodes CASSLLPGQTYGYTF. The chain uses TRBV7-2 and TRBJ1-2, with TRBD1 matching over 7 bases. V lost 5 bases to trimming and J lost 4 bases; unmatched junction nucleotides: 10. Per germline, CDR1 SGHTA and CDR2 FQGNSA. The length of the CDR3 is 15 residues.

This chain joins TRBV7-9 and TRBJ1-3; 7 nucleotides match TRBD1. The CDR3 sequence is 17 residues long. J lost 0 bases, V lost 5 bases, and 10 bases had no gene match. Germline loops: CDR1 SEHNR, CDR2 FQNEAQ (reference sequence). The CDR3 reads CASSMRGGQLSGNTIYF. The DNA for the CDR3 is TGTGCCAGCAGCATGAGAGGGGGACAGCTCTCTGGAAACACCATATATTTT.

The genes are TRBV12-3 or TRBV12-4 and TRBJ1-3; D is unresolved. Between the trimmed V and J ends, which lost 5 bases and 4 bases, there was a span of 6 bases. This CDR3 spans 12 amino acids. For the CDR3, the DNA is TGTGCCAGCAGTGATGCCGGAAACACCATATATTTT. It encodes CASSDAGNTIYF.

The DNA of the CDR3 is TGTGCCAGCAGCTTAGAGGGGCCTGGACTAGCGGGGGGGCAAGAGCAGTTCTTC. Its translation: CASSLEGPGLAGGQEQFF. V and J are TRBV7-9 and TRBJ2-1, with TRBD2 identical over 15 bases. The J segment lost 10 bases and the V segment lost 1 base, leaving 11 bases of the junction unmatched. The CDR3 has 18 amino acids. Germline V gene sequence: CDR1 SEHNR, CDR2 FQNEAQ (reference sequence).

This clone occurred once. This rearrangement joins TRBV23-1 to TRBJ1-5; TRBD1 matches 7 bases. TRBV23-1 is annotated as an ORF whose role is uncertain. V shed 5 bases and J 3 bases; nucleotides not matched to a gene: 4. This CDR3 comprises 14 residues. CDR3 sequence (DNA): TGCGCCAGCAGTTCGACAGGGTCCAATCAGCCCCAGCATTTT. The encoded protein is CASSSTGSNQPQHF.

V and J are TRBV7-2 and TRBJ2-1; 9 bases line up with TRBD2. This CDR3 is built from 13 residues. Germline V gene sequence: CDR1 SGHTA, CDR2 FQGNSA. V trimming: 5 bases; J trimming: 5 bases; junction bases outside the gene matches: 1. The CDR3 region is CASSSGRNNEQFF. CDR3 nucleotides: TGTGCCAGCAGCAGCGGGAGGAACAATGAGCAGTTCTTC.

This clone was seen a single time. CDR3 DNA: TGTGCCAGCCCCACAGAGGCCCAGGGCCCCGAAAAAGAGGATGGCTACACCTTC. This translates into CASPTEAQGPEKEDGYTF. V is TRBV27 and J is TRBJ1-2; perhaps TRBD1 as D (5 bases). The V and J ends lost 8 bases and 6 bases respectively, with 31 bases between them. Germline assignment: CDR1 MNHEY and CDR2 SMNVEV (reference sequence). The CDR3 is 18 amino acids.

This clone is a singleton in its sample. The V call is TRBV7-9, the J call TRBJ1-2; D uncertain. This CDR3 spans 13 amino acids. Germline lookup yields CDR1 SEHNR and CDR2 FQNEAQ (reference sequence). The V gene lost 4 bases and the J gene lost 8 bases, with 14 bases spanning the gap. DNA of the CDR3: TGTGCCAGCAGCTCGCAAGCGCCTGGGGGCTACACCTTC. Residues: CASSSQAPGGYTF.

In this sample, this clone turned up once. The rearrangement uses TRBV4-1 and TRBJ1-5; no reliable D call. Germline V CDR1 and CDR2: MGHRA, YSYEKL. V gave up 0 bases and J gave up 10 bases, with 4 bases separating them. The CDR3 runs 11 residues. In DNA form, the CDR3 reads TGCGCCAGCAGCCAAGAGTATCCCCAGCATTTT. Amino acids: CASSQEYPQHF.

The V and J genes are TRBV3-1 (or the pseudogene TRBV3-2) and TRBJ2-5, with 7 positions matching TRBD2. This CDR3 spans 17 amino acids. J lost 7 bases, V lost 4 bases, and 18 bases had no gene match. CDR1 and CDR2 from the germline V gene are LGHDT and YNNKEL (reference sequence). The CDR3 bases are TGTGCCAGCAGCCCTCGGGTAGCGGGTGTGGAGATTATGACCCAGTACTTC. This encodes CASSPRVAGVEIMTQYF.

The chain couples TRBV13 to TRBJ2-7; the D is unclear. The germline V and J ends were trimmed by 5 bases and 0 bases, with 8 bases remaining between them. The CDR3 has 13 residues. Germline V lookup: CDR1 PRHDT, CDR2 FYEKMQ (reference sequence). The CDR3 spells CASSHPSSYEQYF. The CDR3 DNA reads as TGTGCCAGCAGCCACCCCTCCTCCTACGAGCAGTACTTC.

The chain is built from TRBV6-5 and TRBJ1-5, with D unresolved. Germline CDR1 and CDR2: MNHEY and SVGAGI. The CDR3 covers 14 residues. The V end lost 6 bases, the J end lost 4 bases, and 13 bases lay between the germline ends. CDR3 amino acids: CASRRTGDNQPQHF. CDR3 in DNA: TGTGCCAGCAGGAGGACGGGAGATAATCAGCCCCAGCATTTT.

The chain uses TRBV6-2 or TRBV6-3 and TRBJ1-2; D is undetermined. Germline CDR1 MNHEY, CDR2 SVGEGT. CDR3 size: 11 residues. V lost 8 bases and J 5 bases, leaving 9 bases between the germline ends. The DNA for the CDR3 is TGTGCCAGCGGCCGGAAGTATGGCTACACCTTC. Protein sequence: CASGRKYGYTF.

This clone was counted a single time. The chain is built from TRBV5-6 and TRBJ2-7; D ambiguous. CDR1 SGHDT and CDR2 YYEEEE come from the germline V gene. CDR3 length: 13 residues. V was pared by 5 bases and J by 2 bases, with 11 bases between. CDR3 amino acids: CASSYGSAYEQYF. The CDR3 DNA sequence: TGTGCCAGCAGTTATGGATCGGCCTACGAGCAGTACTTC.

The rearrangement joins TRBV12-1 to TRBJ2-3; the DNA was not used to check the table's D call, TRBD2. TRBV12-1 is a recognized pseudogene. The CDR3 is 17 residues long. CDR3 loop: CASSPRTSGVYTDTQYF. The CDR3 DNA reads TGTGCCAGCAGCCCGCGGACTAGCGGGGTATACACAGATACGCAGTATTTT.

The V call is TRBV12-3 or TRBV12-4, the J call TRBJ1-1; D remains unclear. The V end was cut by 5 bases, the J end by 5 bases, with 9 bases between. The CDR3 loop spans 12 amino acids. DNA for the CDR3: TGTGCCAGCAGTGAATCAGAGACTGAAGCTTTCTTT. Translated: CASSESETEAFF.

The gene calls are TRBV25-1 and TRBJ2-5; 13 bases map to TRBD2. CDR3 length: 16 amino acids. Trimming took 4 bases from V and 3 from J; bases not matched to a gene: 5. Germline CDR1 MGHDK, CDR2 SYGVNS. The DNA for the CDR3 is TGTGCCAGCAGTGGCGGACTAGCGGGAGTCAAAGAGACCCAGTACTTC. This translates into CASSGGLAGVKETQYF.

The chain is built from TRBV20-1 and TRBJ2-7; 14 positions match TRBD2. V was clipped by 3 bases and J by 4 bases; unmatched bases: 8. Germline CDR1 DFQATT, CDR2 SNEGSKA (reference sequence). The CDR3 is 16 amino acids. The CDR3 reads CSASSAGLAGVYEQYF. Written as DNA, the CDR3 is TGCAGTGCTAGTTCCGCGGGACTAGCGGGAGTATACGAGCAGTACTTC.